The 19 T cell receptor beta chains below were found in one sample sequenced in a study of blood T cell repertoires in COVID-19. Method: immunoSEQ multiplex PCR; TCRdb's copy keeps in-frame clones and lacks some. Of some 270,000 clones in the sample, about 89% are singletons; the top ten hold approximately 1.5%. Specimen: peripheral blood. The origin of the receptors is a woman aged 60-75 years who had recovered from COVID-19.

The rearrangement uses TRBV12-3 or TRBV12-4 and TRBJ1-6; D possibly corresponds to TRBD1 (5 bases). Trimming removed 10 bases at V and 7 bases at J, with 11 bases between. The CDR3 length is 12 residues. CDR3 loop: CATHGGNSPLHF. As DNA, the CDR3 is TGTGCCACCCATGGGGGGAATTCACCCCTCCACTTT.

The V and J genes are TRBV9 and TRBJ2-2; 10 bases are a match to TRBD2. Germline lookup yields CDR1 SGDLS and CDR2 YYNGEE. The CDR3 extends over 18 amino acids. V dropped 2 bases and J dropped 7; count of bases not matched to a gene: 14. CDR3 sequence: CASSVPRSGGQLGGELFF. The CDR3 DNA sequence: TGTGCCAGCAGCGTTCCTCGTAGCGGGGGGCAACTGGGCGGGGAGCTGTTTTTT.

The V gene is TRBV6-1, the J gene TRBJ2-4, with a weak D call TRBD1 (6 bases). Trimming stripped 1 base from V and 7 bases from J, with 14 bases between. Germline-derived CDR1 and CDR2 are MNHNS and SASEGT. This CDR3 region has 15 residues. The CDR3 is CASSEVGGGINIQYF. The DNA for the CDR3 is TGTGCCAGCAGTGAAGTAGGGGGTGGAATCAACATTCAGTACTTC.

This clone was counted a single time. The chain joins TRBV29-1 to TRBJ2-2, with D maybe TRBD2 (7 bases). V was clipped by 7 bases and J by 6 bases, with 12 bases between them. The CDR3 extends over 12 amino acids. Germline CDR1 reads SQVTM; CDR2 reads ANQGSEA. As DNA, the CDR3 is TGCAGCGGGGGAGGGGGGGCCGGGGAGCTGTTTTTT. Translating gives CSGGGGAGELFF.

This chain connects TRBV27 to TRBJ2-7, with a weak D call TRBD1 (6 bases). Per germline, CDR1 MNHEY and CDR2 SMNVEV (reference sequence). The CDR3 is 14 amino acids. The ends were cut back, 6 bases at V and 5 bases at J, with 17 bases in the middle. CDR3 protein: CASRPLIQGDEQYF. The CDR3 DNA reads as TGTGCCAGCAGACCTCTTATACAGGGTGACGAGCAGTACTTC.

The chain is built from TRBV6-5 and TRBJ1-2; tentative D call: TRBD1 (6 bases). Germline loops: CDR1 MNHEY, CDR2 SVGAGI. Trimming cost V 0 bases and J 4 bases, with 12 bases left between them. The CDR3 is 15 amino acids. As DNA, the CDR3 is TGTGCCAGCAGTTACTCAATCGGGGGGCCCTATGGCTACACCTTC. Protein sequence: CASSYSIGGPYGYTF.

This clone was found once. V is TRBV6-5 and J is TRBJ1-2; D might be TRBD1 (6 bases). V lost 6 bases and J lost 3, with 11 bases in between. There are 13 residues in the CDR3. In germline, CDR1 is MNHEY, CDR2 SVGAGI. The CDR3 protein is CASSLQGDYGYTF. DNA of the CDR3: TGTGCCAGCAGCCTACAGGGTGACTATGGCTACACCTTC.

The CDR3 sequence is CASSQEASSLYEQYF. The CDR3 DNA sequence: TGTGCCAGCAGCCAGGAGGCTAGTTCACTCTACGAGCAGTACTTC. The chain is built from TRBV9 and TRBJ2-7; a weak D match, TRBD2 (5 bases). The length of the CDR3 is 15 residues. Looked up from germline, CDR1 is SGDLS and CDR2 is YYNGEE. Trimming cost V 4 bases and J 3 bases, with 17 bases left between them.

The chain couples TRBV9 to TRBJ1-2, with a weak D call TRBD1 (5 bases). V lost 0 bases, J lost 7 bases, and 16 bases lay in between. This CDR3 comprises 15 residues. Germline loops: CDR1 SGDLS, CDR2 YYNGEE. CDR3 residues: CASSVDLGRGVGYTF. CDR3 nucleotides: TGTGCCAGCAGCGTAGATTTGGGGAGGGGAGTTGGCTACACCTTC.

This chain joins TRBV4-3 and TRBJ2-7; no definite D call. This CDR3 is built from 14 residues. Germline loops: CDR1 LGHNA, CDR2 YSLEER. V was trimmed by 4 bases and J by 1 base, leaving 11 bases between them. In DNA form, the CDR3 reads TGCGCCAGCAGCCTGAGCCTTATTTCCTACGAGCAGTACTTC. Translated: CASSLSLISYEQYF.

This sequence joins TRBV28 and TRBJ1-1; D is possibly TRBD1 (5 bases). This CDR3 region has 15 residues. Germline V gene sequence: CDR1 MDHEN, CDR2 SYDVKM. V was clipped by 6 bases and J by 4 bases, with 18 bases between them. The CDR3 sequence is CASSPHRGGVTEAFF. The CDR3 DNA reads TGTGCCAGCAGCCCCCATCGGGGGGGAGTCACTGAAGCTTTCTTT.

The CDR3 DNA reads TGCGCCAGCAGCTTGGAGCGTGCTAATGAAAAACTGTTTTTT. Amino acid sequence: CASSLERANEKLFF. The J gene is TRBJ1-4, the V gene TRBV5-1; D is unclear. Germline-derived CDR1 and CDR2 are SGHRS and YFSETQ. V was cut by 0 bases and J by 3 bases, with 6 bases left in between. The CDR3 length is 14 residues.

This chain links TRBV2 with TRBJ1-6, with D possibly matching TRBD1 (5 bases). Trimming pared 7 bases from V and 7 bases from J, leaving 14 bases between. The CDR3 runs to 14 residues. The germline CDR1 and CDR2 sequences are SNHLY and FYNNEI. CDR3 nucleotides: TGTGCCAGCAACGCCGGGGGACTGAATTCACCCCTCCACTTT. This sequence encodes CASNAGGLNSPLHF.

The chain combines TRBV13 with TRBJ2-5, with D perhaps TRBD1 (5 bases). The CDR3 totals 14 residues. The ends were cut back, 2 bases at V and 1 base at J, with 8 bases in the middle. Germline lookup yields CDR1 PRHDT and CDR2 FYEKMQ (reference sequence). In DNA, the CDR3 is TGTGCCAGCAGCTTAATAGGGGCCCAAGAGACCCAGTACTTC. Amino acid sequence: CASSLIGAQETQYF.

The genes are TRBV25-1 and TRBJ1-6; 9 bases align to TRBD1. In germline, CDR1 is MGHDK, CDR2 SYGVNS. V trimming: 6 bases; J trimming: 9 bases; junction bases outside the gene matches: 12. CDR3 size: 16 residues. This CDR3 reads CASSEMGQGVTSPLHF. Written as DNA, the CDR3 is TGTGCCAGCAGCGAAATGGGACAGGGCGTGACTTCACCCCTCCACTTT. The full variable domain, its missing parts supplied by reference TRBV25-1 and TRBJ1-6, is EADIYQTPRYLVIGTGKKITLECSQTMGHDKMYWYQQDPGMELHLIHYSYGVNSTEKGDLSSESTVSRIRTEHFPLTLESARPSHTSQYLCASSEMGQGVTSPLHFGNGTRLTVT.

This chain uses TRBV23-1 with TRBJ2-3; 9 nucleotides match TRBD1. TRBV23-1 is reported as an ORF; its role is uncertain. The CDR3 is 17 residues long. V shed 1 base, J shed 2 bases, and the junction held 7 bases outside the gene matches. In nucleotides, the CDR3 is TGCGCCAGCAGTCAATTCATCGACAGGGGGGTCACAGATACGCAGTATTTT. As protein: CASSQFIDRGVTDTQYF.

This sequence joins TRBV19 and TRBJ2-7; D might be TRBD2 (6 bases). The V and J ends lost 11 bases and 1 base respectively, with 15 bases between them. Germline-derived CDR1 and CDR2 are LNHDA and SQIVND (reference sequence). This CDR3 spans 13 amino acids. In DNA, the CDR3 is TGTGCCGCGGGACGCGGGCAGTCCTACGAGCAGTACTTC. Its translation is CAAGRGQSYEQYF.

This chain joins TRBV14 and TRBJ2-7; D is possibly TRBD1 (7 bases). This CDR3 contains 14 residues. CDR1 is SGHDN and CDR2 is FVKESK in the germline V gene. Trimming stripped 1 base from V and 1 base from J, with 8 bases between. CDR3 coding DNA: TGTGCCAGCAGCCAAGCAGGGGGGTCCTACGAGCAGTACTTC. Amino acids: CASSQAGGSYEQYF. The whole variable domain, remainder taken from reference TRBV14 and TRBJ2-7, is EAGVTQFPSHSVIEKGQTVTLRCDPISGHDNLYWYRRVMGKEIKFLLHFVKESKQDESGMPNNRFLAERTGGTYSTLKVQPAELEDSGVYFCASSQAGGSYEQYFGPGTRLTVT.

The rearrangement links TRBV2 to TRBJ1-5; TRBD1 is a possible D gene (6 bases). The CDR3 totals 15 residues. The V end was cut by 7 bases, the J end by 2 bases, with 15 bases between. Germline lookup yields CDR1 SNHLY and CDR2 FYNNEI. The DNA of the CDR3 is TGTGCCAGCAATCTCAGGGGAGACGGCAATCAGCCCCAGCATTTT. It codes for CASNLRGDGNQPQHF.